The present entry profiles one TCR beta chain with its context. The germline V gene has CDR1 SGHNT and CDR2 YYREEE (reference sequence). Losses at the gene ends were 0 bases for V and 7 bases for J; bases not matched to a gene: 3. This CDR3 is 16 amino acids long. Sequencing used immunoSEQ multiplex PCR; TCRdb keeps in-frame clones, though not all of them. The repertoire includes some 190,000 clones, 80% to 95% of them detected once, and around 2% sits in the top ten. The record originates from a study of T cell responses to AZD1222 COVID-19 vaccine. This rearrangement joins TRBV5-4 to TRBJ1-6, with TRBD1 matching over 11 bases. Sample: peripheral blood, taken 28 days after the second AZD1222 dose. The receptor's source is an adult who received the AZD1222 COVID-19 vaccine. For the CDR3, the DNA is TGTGCCAGCAGCTTGGCCGGGACAGGGGGAAATTCACCCCTCCACTTT. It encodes CASSLAGTGGNSPLHF. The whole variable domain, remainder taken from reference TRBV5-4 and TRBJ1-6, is ETGVTQSPTHLIKTRGQQVTLRCSSQSGHNTVSWYQQALGQGPQFIFQYYREEENGRGNFPPRFSGLQFPNYSSELNVNALELDDSALYLCASSLAGTGGNSPLHFGNGTRLTVT.